The clone carrying this T cell receptor (beta chain) appeared many times. Its specificity is unknown. The sample originates from a study of T cells in Graves' hyperthyroidism and ophthalmopathy. Findings and caveats of the study: Ophthalmopathy cases were set apart from stable hyperthyroidism by a 13 V-J model.

Amplification yielded TCR beta CDR3 regions, with RNA transcripts as the source. A set of HTBI primers served as the primers for a first-round RT-PCR of the TCR CDR3. Each CDR3 protein gets one entry after TCRdb re-called the multiplex PCR reads with MiXCR. The table shows approximately 620,000 distinct CDR3 sequences, with approximately 14% occurring only once. What was sequenced was blood. The sequence was collected from a woman in her twenties or thirties with Graves' hyperthyroidism that later progressed to Graves' ophthalmopathy.

The chain's CDR3 is CASSLAYLASSYNEQFF. The CDR3 DNA sequence: TGCGCCAGCAGCTTGGCCTATCTCGCGAGCTCCTACAATGAGCAGTTCTTC. The chain joins TRBV5-1 to TRBJ2-1; D gene unclear. The germline V gene has CDR1 SGHRS and CDR2 YFSETQ. This CDR3 contains 17 residues. Deletions cut 0 bases from V and 0 bases from J, with 13 bases between.